This entry is about one TCR beta chain. Its antigen is currently not known. The sample holds no much larger clone one base away, and base qualities are not on file. The record originates from a study of cytomegalovirus exposure and HLA in healthy donors (dated by TCRdb to 2017 to 2019). Turning to the overall study: A later analysis indicated that the 120 validation repertoires were generated on the platform also employed for the approximately 700 repertoires of the first cohort. The aim of the study was to test whether cataloging public T cell receptors could identify signatures of past pathogen exposure. Along with the roughly 710-subject first cohort, a separate validation cohort of over a hundred different subjects was used. High-throughput TCR immunosequencing, statistical association of individual TCRs with disease status, and machine learning were combined to predict cytomegalovirus infection status. Overall study results and their limits: Across donors, most TCR sequences were observed very rarely, whereas some public TCRs were present in many individuals. A later analysis found that TCRs clustered in the first cohort also tended to co-occur in the 120 validation repertoires, with 90% to 95% of cluster scores above 0. A total of roughly 160 TCR beta chains were listed by the study as associated with cytomegalovirus. Cytomegalovirus status was reported to be diagnosed by the classifier with high specificity and sensitivity in both the original and validation cohorts. All 120 or so repertoires were used to score co-occurrence in the validation cohort in a later analysis, because that analysis had no HLA typing for the cohort. According to the authors, the approach could potentially be generalized to other disease states and immunological phenotypes. A few of the identified cytomegalovirus-associated TCR beta chains were confirmed in vitro to be specific for cytomegalovirus antigens.

The library was made by the immunoSEQ multiplex PCR assay. Per the authors' processing: A statistical classification framework was built for diagnosing cytomegalovirus status from the catalog of TCR beta chain sequences. As stored in TCRdb, this immuneACCESS dataset retains in-frame rearrangements with V and J assigned. A fraction of the clones does not appear; measured against another copy, unresolved V genes explain less than half of the discrepancy, and the remainder lacks a known reason. D and trimming come from the DNA, and the V and J calls and clone size come from that table. Present in this sample are roughly 100,000 clones, approximately 81% of which were seen just once. The ten largest clones take up 20% to 25% of the sample. Separate from the approximately 730-subject first cohort, the validation cohort of roughly 120 subjects was the group to which the donors belonged. Material for sequencing was PBMCs. This clonotype was sampled from a young man in good health and CMV-seropositive.

The DNA is as follows: TGTGCCAGCAGCCCCTTAGAAACTAATGAAAAACTGTTTTTT. Translated, this gives CASSPLETNEKLFF. This chain is built from TRBV6-5 and TRBJ1-4; the D gene is not confidently resolved. V drops 6 bases and J drops 1 base, leaving 9 bases in between. Measured from the cysteine to the phenylalanine, the CDR3 is 14 residues long. The CDR3 DNA has 42 bases and is translated from base 1. As encoded in the germline V gene, CDR1 is MNHEY while CDR2 is SVGAGI.